A selection of T cell receptor beta chains follows, all from one sample in a study of shared T cell receptors in the human thymus. Assay: immunoSEQ multiplex PCR; the TCRdb copy retains only in-frame clones and omits some. The sample records 700,000 to 750,000 clones, 75% to 90% being singletons. This same sample was also part of a study on human thymus T cells.

Material for sequencing was thymocytes. These receptors were taken from a girl under three years old with a congenital heart defect. The CDR3 runs from the conserved cysteine through the conserved F or W. The D gene is left open where the match is weak. Clone size is not always given. Where it is, it says once, few, many or a class for expanded clones.

J,D,length,size,V,CDR3,DNA
TRBJ1-1,-,15,-,TRBV27,CASSSAWDINTEAFF,TGTGCCAGCAGTTCAGCCTGGGACATCAACACTGAAGCTTTCTTT
TRBJ1-1,TRBD1,20,-,TRBV28,CASSLGDRGSEEAGHTEAFF,TGTGCCAGCAGTTTAGGGGACAGGGGCTCAGAGGAGGCGGGGCACACTGAAGCTTTCTTT
TRBJ2-7,-,15,-,TRBV19,CASSYRALTSYEQYF,TGTGCCAGTAGTTACAGGGCTCTAACCTCCTACGAGCAGTACTTC
TRBJ1-2,-,14,-,TRBV7-2,CASSPLSSMKGYTF,TGTGCCAGCAGCCCTCTGAGTTCGATGAAAGGCTACACCTTC
TRBJ2-4,TRBD2,14,-,TRBV11-3,CASSGGDYSNIQYF,TGTGCCAGCAGCGGCGGGGACTATTCTAACATTCAGTACTTC
TRBJ1-3,TRBD1,20,-,TRBV4-1,CASSQDRIQGTSFAGNTIYF,TGCGCCAGCAGCCAAGATCGGATACAGGGGACTTCATTCGCAGGAAACACCATATATTTT
TRBJ2-3,TRBD1,15,-,TRBV28,CASSLTGGARDTQYF,TGTGCCAGCAGTTTGACAGGGGGCGCGAGAGATACGCAGTATTTT
TRBJ2-7,-,17,-,TRBV14,CASSQKLSEQGSYEQYF,TGTGCCAGCAGCCAAAAGCTTTCGGAACAGGGATCCTACGAGCAGTACTTC
TRBJ2-7,-,13,-,TRBV5-6,CASSRGPAYEQYF,TGTGCCAGCAGCCGAGGGCCAGCCTACGAGCAGTACTTC
TRBJ2-7,-,15,-,TRBV18,CASSPGGRGLYEQYF,TGTGCCAGCTCACCGGGGGGGCGCGGGCTCTACGAGCAGTACTTC
TRBJ2-3,-,18,few,TRBV11-2,CASTIPPRDTSGTDTQYF,TGTGCCAGCACGATTCCTCCCCGGGACACCTCGGGCACAGATACGCAGTATTTT
TRBJ1-4,-,17,once,TRBV4-1,CASSQEEGGAPNEKLFF,TGCGCCAGCAGCCAAGAAGAGGGAGGAGCACCTAATGAAAAACTGTTTTTT
TRBJ1-1,TRBD1,15,once,TRBV7-2,CASSSTGGGLPEAFF,TGTGCCAGCAGCTCGACAGGGGGTGGACTTCCTGAAGCTTTCTTT
TRBJ2-4,-,17,-,TRBV7-2,CASSYFPRRLAKNIQYF,TGTGCCAGCAGCTACTTCCCACGGAGACTAGCCAAAAACATTCAGTACTTC
TRBJ2-1,-,16,-,TRBV4-1,CASSQDLASSYNEQFF,TGCGCCAGCAGCCAAGACCTAGCGAGCTCCTACAATGAGCAGTTCTTC
TRBJ2-2,-,12,-,TRBV27,CESRDSTGELFF,TGCGAGAGTAGAGATTCCACCGGGGAGCTGTTTTTT
TRBJ2-5,TRBD2,19,-,TRBV5-1,CASSWDRDIAGVNQETQYF,TGCGCCAGCAGCTGGGACCGGGATATAGCGGGGGTTAACCAAGAGACCCAGTACTTC
TRBJ1-2,-,14,-,TRBV14,CASSQEDQLYGYTF,TGTGCCAGCAGCCAAGAAGACCAACTATATGGCTACACCTTC
TRBJ1-5,TRBD1,16,-,TRBV28,CASSSGQGTGNQPQHF,TGTGCCAGCAGTTCCGGACAGGGGACGGGCAATCAGCCCCAGCATTTT
TRBJ2-7,-,14,-,TRBV5-1,CASSETEASYEQYF,TGCGCCAGCAGCGAGACGGAGGCGAGCTACGAGCAGTACTTC
TRBJ2-1,-,15,-,TRBV12-5,CASGLDREYYNEQFF,TGTGCTAGTGGTTTGGACAGGGAGTATTACAATGAGCAGTTCTTC
TRBJ1-4,-,16,-,TRBV28,CASSSPDSTAGEKLFF,TGTGCCAGCAGTTCCCCGGACTCCACCGCGGGTGAAAAACTGTTTTTT
TRBJ1-5,-,12,-,TRBV28,CASSWAGRPQHF,TGTGCCAGCAGCTGGGCGGGTCGGCCCCAGCATTTT
TRBJ1-4,TRBD1,15,-,TRBV15,CATRQETGVDEKLFF,TGTGCCACCAGGCAGGAAACAGGGGTTGATGAAAAACTGTTTTTT
TRBJ2-1,-,16,-,TRBV7-6,CASSLEAGALYNEQFF,TGTGCCAGCAGCTTAGAGGCGGGGGCCCTCTACAATGAGCAGTTCTTC
TRBJ2-1,-,18,-,TRBV6-1,CASSDHSNPRDSYNEQFF,TGTGCCAGCAGTGACCACTCCAACCCGCGGGATTCCTACAATGAGCAGTTCTTC
TRBJ2-6,-,17,-,TRBV27,CASSLSRSGREINVLTF,TGTGCCAGCAGTTTATCCCGGAGCGGCCGGGAAATAAACGTCCTGACTTTC
TRBJ1-2,-,15,-,TRBV2,CASSEGTEINYGYTF,TGTGCCAGCAGTGAAGGGACAGAAATTAACTATGGCTACACCTTC
TRBJ1-3,-,13,-,TRBV5-4,CASSIRGGNTIYF,TGTGCCAGCAGCATTCGAGGAGGAAACACCATATATTTT
TRBJ1-2,TRBD1,15,few,TRBV11-2,CASSPRQGRPYGYTF,TGTGCCAGCAGCCCACGACAGGGGAGGCCTTATGGCTACACCTTC
TRBJ1-2,TRBD1,18,-,TRBV4-3,CASSQGFIGRGPNYGYTF,TGCGCCAGCAGCCAAGGCTTCATCGGCAGGGGGCCTAACTATGGCTACACCTTC
TRBJ1-2,-,16,-,TRBV11-2,CASSFLTNRARYGYTF,TGTGCCAGCAGCTTCTTAACCAACAGGGCCCGCTATGGCTACACCTTC
TRBJ2-7,TRBD2,17,-,TRBV7-2,CASSLDSGPSGGYEQYF,TGTGCCAGCAGCTTAGACTCGGGACCCTCGGGGGGGTACGAGCAGTACTTC
TRBJ1-1,-,14,-,TRBV6-5,CASIPGQGGTEAFF,TGTGCCAGCATCCCGGGTCAGGGAGGGACTGAAGCTTTCTTT
TRBJ1-5,TRBD1,15,-,TRBV5-8,CASSGTGVDNQPQHF,TGTGCCAGCAGCGGAACAGGGGTGGACAATCAGCCCCAGCATTTT
TRBJ2-7,TRBD1,14,few,TRBV2,CASSEVGTAFEQYF,TGTGCCAGCAGCGAGGTTGGGACAGCCTTCGAGCAGTACTTC
TRBJ1-2,-,15,-,TRBV5-6,CASSPPPTGVYGYTF,TGTGCCAGCAGCCCCCCCCCAACAGGAGTCTATGGCTACACCTTC
TRBJ2-7,TRBD2,17,-,TRBV2,CASGFVTSGGDTYEQYF,TGTGCCAGCGGTTTTGTGACTAGCGGGGGGGATACCTACGAGCAGTACTTC
TRBJ2-4,TRBD1,18,-,TRBV19,CASSMGIGQGLAKNIQYF,TGTGCCAGTAGTATGGGTATTGGACAGGGGTTAGCCAAAAACATTCAGTACTTC
TRBJ2-3,-,12,few,TRBV19,CATSIGGYTQYF,TGTGCCACCTCCATTGGCGGTTATACGCAGTATTTT
TRBJ1-2,TRBD1,18,few,TRBV15,CATSRVPLDRGLDYGYTF,TGTGCCACCAGCAGAGTCCCTCTGGACAGGGGGCTAGACTATGGCTACACCTTC
TRBJ1-1,TRBD1,17,few,TRBV19,CASSMDPGTVMNTEAFF,TGTGCCAGTAGTATGGACCCCGGGACAGTGATGAACACTGAAGCTTTCTTT
TRBJ2-7,TRBD1,16,few,TRBV27,CASSRHPGTGFYEQYF,TGTGCCAGCAGTCGCCACCCCGGGACAGGGTTCTACGAGCAGTACTTC
TRBJ1-1,-,15,-,TRBV6-6,CASSYCHRLRDEAFF,TGTGCCAGCAGTTACTGTCATCGTTTGAGGGATGAAGCTTTCTTT
TRBJ2-7,-,14,-,TRBV9,CASSVGKGSHEQYF,TGTGCCAGCAGCGTAGGGAAAGGGAGCCACGAGCAGTACTTC
TRBJ2-7,-,18,once,TRBV4-3,CASSQDPLPPSAIYEQYF,TGCGCCAGCAGCCAAGATCCCCTCCCCCCTAGCGCGATCTACGAGCAGTACTTC
TRBJ1-6,-,15,once,TRBV19,CASSARGGSCSPLHF,TGTGCCAGTAGTGCTAGGGGGGGGAGTTGCTCACCCCTCCACTTT
TRBJ2-7,TRBD2,16,few,TRBV7-9,CASSRGLVSSSYEQYF,TGTGCCAGCAGCCGGGGACTAGTTTCAAGCTCCTACGAGCAGTACTTC
TRBJ1-6,-,17,-,TRBV19,CASSMRVRSSYNSPLHF,TGTGCCAGTAGTATGCGCGTTCGTAGCTCCTATAATTCACCCCTCCACTTT
TRBJ1-5,TRBD1,17,-,TRBV5-8,CASSFFTGDKLNQPQHF,TGTGCCAGCAGCTTTTTTACAGGGGACAAACTAAATCAGCCCCAGCATTTT
TRBJ1-1,-,20,once,TRBV5-1,CASSLRSGRGEGYLNTEAFF,TGCGCCAGCAGCTTGAGGTCTGGGAGGGGTGAAGGATACCTCAACACTGAAGCTTTCTTT